The present TCR beta chain was sequenced within a study of cytomegalovirus exposure and HLA in healthy donors. Study findings and constraints: About 87% or about 30% of the time was how often most TCR beta V segments were productive, according to an earlier analysis.

In the case of this clone: Antigen specificity is unknown.

The PCR had 60 Vbeta and 13 Jbeta primers. Data came from immunoSEQ multiplex PCR; TCRdb stores just in-frame clones and leaves some out. This sample has some 200,000 clones, with roughly four fifths found just once. CDR1 is SGDLS and CDR2 is YYNGEE in the germline V gene. Trimming removed 3 bases at V and 4 bases at J, with 19 bases between. This CDR3 region has 16 residues. The source material was PBMCs. This sequence originates from a woman aged 40 to 50 in good health and CMV-seronegative. The rearrangement joins TRBV9 to TRBJ1-2; tentatively, D is TRBD1 (6 bases). DNA for the CDR3: TGTGCCAGCAGCGGGATGATGGGGGGGCTGGCCTATGGCTACACCTTC. Its translation: CASSGMMGGLAYGYTF.